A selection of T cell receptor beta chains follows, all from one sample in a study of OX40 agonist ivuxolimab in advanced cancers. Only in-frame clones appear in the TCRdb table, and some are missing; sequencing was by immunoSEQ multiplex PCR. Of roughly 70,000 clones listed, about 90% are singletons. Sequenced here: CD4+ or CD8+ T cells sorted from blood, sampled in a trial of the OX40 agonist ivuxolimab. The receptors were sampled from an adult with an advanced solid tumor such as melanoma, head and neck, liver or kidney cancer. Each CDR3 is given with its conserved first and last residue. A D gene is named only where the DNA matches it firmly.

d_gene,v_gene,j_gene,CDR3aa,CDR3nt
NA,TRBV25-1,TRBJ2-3,CASSSFGAADTQYF,TGTGCCAGCAGTTCCTTCGGGGCTGCAGATACGCAGTATTTT
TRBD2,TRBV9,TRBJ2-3,CASSVDRAGGGDTQYF,TGTGCCAGCAGCGTAGACCGAGCGGGAGGGGGAGATACGCAGTATTTT
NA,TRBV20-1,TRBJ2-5,CSARVAETQYF,TGCAGTGCTAGAGTGGCGGAGACCCAGTACTTC
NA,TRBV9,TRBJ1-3,CASSPHIIDSGNTIYF,TGTGCCAGCAGCCCTCACATAATCGACTCTGGAAACACCATATATTTT
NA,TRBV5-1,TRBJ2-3,CASSLDYLPGDTQYF,TGCGCCAGCAGCTTGGACTACCTCCCAGGGGATACGCAGTATTTT
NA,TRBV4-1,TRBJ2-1,CASSQVSYNEQFF,TGCGCCAGCAGCCAAGTTTCCTACAATGAGCAGTTCTTC
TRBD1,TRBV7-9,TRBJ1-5,CASSFGDRAHQPQHF,TGTGCCAGCAGCTTTGGGGACAGGGCCCATCAGCCCCAGCATTTT
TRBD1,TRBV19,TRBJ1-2,CASSILGQTPNYGYTF,TGTGCCAGTAGTATACTGGGACAGACCCCTAACTATGGCTACACCTTC
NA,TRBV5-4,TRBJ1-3,CASSLGQATFSGNTIYF,TGTGCCAGCAGCTTAGGGCAGGCGACATTCTCTGGAAACACCATATATTTT
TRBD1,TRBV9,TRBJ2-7,CASSAGTGGYEQYF,TGTGCCAGCAGCGCCGGGACAGGGGGCTACGAGCAGTACTTC
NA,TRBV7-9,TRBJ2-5,CASSPQGTSSRTQYF,TGTGCCAGCAGCCCCCAGGGGACCTCGAGTCGGACCCAGTACTTC